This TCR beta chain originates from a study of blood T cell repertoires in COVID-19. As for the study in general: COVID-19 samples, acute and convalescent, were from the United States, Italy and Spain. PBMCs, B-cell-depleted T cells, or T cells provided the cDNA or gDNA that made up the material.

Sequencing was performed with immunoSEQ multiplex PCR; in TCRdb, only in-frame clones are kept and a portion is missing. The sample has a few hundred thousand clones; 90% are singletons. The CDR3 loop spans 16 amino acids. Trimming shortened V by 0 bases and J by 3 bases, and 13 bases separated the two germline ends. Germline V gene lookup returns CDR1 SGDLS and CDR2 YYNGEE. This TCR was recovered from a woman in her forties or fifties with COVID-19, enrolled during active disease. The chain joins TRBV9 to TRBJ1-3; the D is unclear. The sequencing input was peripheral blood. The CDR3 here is CASSVVLNRDGNTIYF. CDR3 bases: TGTGCCAGCAGCGTAGTATTAAACAGAGATGGAAACACCATATATTTT.